This T cell receptor (beta chain) appears in the sequencing data of a study of blood T cells in healthy people across ages (dated by TCRdb to about 2015). Looking at the study overall: In model experiments, template switching captured about one uniquely barcoded TCR beta cDNA molecule for every two T cells. Using deep sequencing normalized with unique cDNA molecular identifiers, the study measured how TCR beta repertoire diversity changes with age. The donors were split into four age groups: young (average 16 years), middle-aged (about 40), aged (around 67) and long-lived (over 75). Donors of different ages were randomly distributed across sequencing lanes to avoid experimental bias. The study analyzed two additional independent replicas of 1 million unique cDNA reads from the same blood draw for two donors, one aged 18 to 30 and one aged 80 or older.

Only a few counts were recorded for this clonotype. Its antigen specificity is not known. The sample holds no much larger clone one base away, and base qualities are not on file. What the work shows at the level of the full study, not this receptor alone: Bulk unsorted PBMC profiling prevented conclusive comparison of naive and antigen-experienced compartments. The percentage of naive T cells measured by flow cytometry correlated strongly with observed TCR beta diversity. Compared with the aged group, more naive CD4+ T cells, fewer expanded clones and increased TCR diversity were shown by the long-lived group, suggesting age selection. Because the CMV infection status of the donors was unknown, age-related changes in expanded clonotypes may potentially have been confounded. Total diversity estimates from one million sequenced T cells were considered lower bounds and underestimates. As age increased, observed TCR beta diversity per million T cells dropped in a roughly linear way, and a significant reduction was already evident by age around 41.

The CDR3 sequence holds 15 residues, the cysteine and phenylalanine included. Just CDR3 DNA is preserved here, 45 bases in frame from base 1. For this chain, trimming is 5 bases at the V end and 3 bases at the J end, and the number of junction bases without a gene match is 4. The germline V gene yields SGHAT for CDR1 and FQNNGV for CDR2. The 39 donors, aged about 6 to 95 years, were systemically healthy Caucasian individuals from Russia. Roughly 9 milliliters of peripheral blood were drawn from each donor into EDTA-treated Vacutainer tubes. Ficoll-Paque density-gradient centrifugation was used to isolate PBMCs, with at least 7 million per sample. Trizol reagent was used to extract total RNA from the PBMCs, yielding at least 5.5 micrograms per sample. The percentages of naive CD45RAhigh/CD27high T cells were determined by flow cytometry on a PBMC aliquot from every donor. The library came from 5' RACE. Sequencing instrument: Illumina HiSeq 2500. A second roughly 7 to 12 cycle PCR used a sample-barcoded 5' primer and a J-beta primer mix. Each TCR beta cDNA molecule received a unique molecular identifier from a template-switch 5' adaptor carrying 12 random nucleotides. At least 2.5 million CDR3-containing paired-end reads were obtained from each sample. The Mint cDNA synthesis kit, primed by a TRBC-specific oligonucleotide, was used to synthesize first-strand cDNA from all RNA. Following uracil-DNA glycosylase treatment, a first 18-cycle PCR with universal primers M1SS and BC2_uni_R was performed on all cDNA. For the original study's pipeline: For normalization, 1 million high-quality reads, each with a distinct molecular identifier, were randomly selected from each sample. Reads sharing molecular identifiers were discarded rather than binned into consensus sequences. MiTCR, set to a Q25 quality threshold and the strictest error-elimination algorithm, was used for CDR3 identification, clonotype clustering and error correction. A nonparametric unseen species model using Euler transformation provided a lower-bound estimate of total TCR beta diversity. TCRdb passed the public sequencing reads through fastp at Q25 and MiXCR, retaining productive beta sequences. Duplicate CDR3 protein sequences are folded into a single record with the most common DNA and genes. The V and J calls and clone size are TCRdb's, not the authors'. This sample holds hundreds of thousands of distinct CDR3 sequences; roughly 60% were observed only once. The ten largest clones take up approximately 23% of the sample.

The V and J genes are TRBV11-2 and TRBJ2-1, with 10 bases aligning to TRBD2. The receptor comes from a man between 25 and 39 years old in good health. Sequenced: blood. CDR3 loop: CASSPTSGNYNEQFF. The bases read TGTGCCAGCAGCCCTACTAGCGGGAACTACAATGAGCAGTTCTTC.